These 28 T cell receptor beta chains share one sample of origin, sequenced in a study of cytomegalovirus exposure and HLA in healthy donors. 60 Vbeta and 13 Jbeta primers were used in PCR. Sequencing was performed with immunoSEQ multiplex PCR; in TCRdb, only in-frame clones are kept and a portion is missing. Of 150,000 to 200,000 clones in the sample, about 80% are singletons; the top ten hold roughly 5.8%. Source material: PBMCs. All receptors derive from a middle-aged man in good health and CMV-seropositive.

This clone was recorded a few times. The chain is built from TRBV28 and TRBJ2-1; 9 positions agree with TRBD2. Germline V lookup: CDR1 MDHEN, CDR2 SYDVKM. V shed 4 bases, J shed 6 bases, and the junction held 7 bases outside the gene matches. The CDR3 is made up of 15 amino acids. CDR3 DNA sequence: TGTGCCAGCAGTTCGGTGCGGGGGGGTGGCAATGAGCAGTTCTTC. Translated, it gives CASSSVRGGGNEQFF.

V gene TRBV28 combines with J gene TRBJ2-1, with TRBD2 as a possible D gene (5 bases). This CDR3 is 16 amino acids long. The V end was cut by 5 bases, the J end by 0 bases, with 14 bases between. Germline-derived CDR1 and CDR2 are MDHEN and SYDVKM. Written as DNA, the CDR3 is TGTGCCAGCAGTACGGACTTCTCCAGCTCCTACAATGAGCAGTTCTTC. It yields the protein CASSTDFSSSYNEQFF.

This rearrangement joins TRBV28 to TRBJ2-7, with 11 bases identical to TRBD2. Per the germline V gene, CDR1 is MDHEN and CDR2 is SYDVKM. J was trimmed by 2 bases and V by 2 bases; bases with no gene match: 8. CDR3 length equals 17 residues. Here the CDR3 reads CASSLSSSGRPAYEQYF. CDR3 DNA sequence: TGTGCCAGCAGTTTAAGCTCTAGCGGGAGGCCTGCCTACGAGCAGTACTTC.

The chain links TRBV19 to TRBJ1-5; 7 positions match TRBD1. V lost 6 bases to trimming and J lost 7 bases; unmatched junction nucleotides: 6. CDR1 is LNHDA, CDR2 SQIVND, per germline (reference sequence). The CDR3 totals 13 residues. CDR3 sequence: CASSSTGQQPQHF. The CDR3 nucleotides read TGTGCCAGTAGCTCGACAGGGCAGCAGCCCCAGCATTTT.

The chain is built from TRBV19 and TRBJ1-2, with TRBD1 identical over 9 bases. Germline V CDR1 and CDR2: LNHDA, SQIVND (reference sequence). V was clipped by 7 bases and J by 8 bases; unmatched bases: 8. The CDR3 contains 13 residues. The CDR3 sequence: CASNRGQGGGYTF. The DNA for the CDR3 is TGTGCCAGTAACAGGGGACAGGGCGGGGGCTACACCTTC.

J is TRBJ2-7 and V is TRBV19; 7 bases are a match to TRBD1. This CDR3 spans 12 amino acids. With V trimmed by 9 bases and J by 1 base, 3 bases remained unmatched. Germline-derived CDR1 and CDR2 are LNHDA and SQIVND (reference sequence). The CDR3 nucleotides are TGTGCCAGCGGGGACAGTTCCTACGAGCAGTACTTC. It codes for CASGDSSYEQYF.

Notes on this clone: A junction end diverges from the germline sequence, so it may reflect a read error. This rearrangement joins TRBV5-1 to TRBJ2-5, with TRBD2 as a possible D gene (5 bases). CDR3 size: 13 residues. Germline assignment: CDR1 SGHRS and CDR2 YFSETQ. The CDR3 sequence: CASSLDFGETQYF. Written as DNA, the CDR3 is TGCGCCAGCAGTTTGGACTTTGGAGAGACCCAGTACTTC.

On this clone itself: This specimen includes other DNA sequences encoding the same CDR3. V and J are TRBV5-1 and TRBJ2-1; perhaps TRBD1 as D (6 bases). V lost 1 base and J lost 10, with 9 bases in between. This CDR3 region has 12 residues. CDR1 SGHRS and CDR2 YFSETQ come from the germline V gene. The CDR3 DNA follows: TGCGCCAGCAGCTTGCAGGGGCAGGAGCAGTTCTTC. Translation: CASSLQGQEQFF.

The chain has TRBV5-1 and TRBJ1-3, with no clear D. Trimming took off 0 bases at V and 0 bases at J, with 7 bases between the two ends. The CDR3 totals 15 residues. Per germline, CDR1 SGHRS and CDR2 YFSETQ. CDR3 bases: TGCGCCAGCAGCTTGGTTTCAGACTCTGGAAACACCATATATTTT. Translation: CASSLVSDSGNTIYF. Using reference TRBV5-1 and TRBJ1-3 for the parts outside the CDR3, the full variable domain is KAGVTQTPRYLIKTRGQQVTLSCSPISGHRSVSWYQQTPGQGLQFLFEYFSETQRNKGNFPGRFSGRQFSNSRSEMNVSTLELGDSALYLCASSLVSDSGNTIYFGEGSWLTVV.

About this clone itself: Different DNA sequences within this sample yield the same CDR3. The rearrangement joins TRBV11-3 to TRBJ2-5, with 9 bases fitting TRBD2. J was trimmed by 1 base and V by 5 bases; bases with no gene match: 5. The CDR3 runs 15 residues. Per germline, CDR1 SGHNT and CDR2 YENEEA. The CDR3, as DNA: TGTGCCAGCAGCCCCGGACTAGCGCTCCAAGAGACCCAGTACTTC. Translated: CASSPGLALQETQYF.

This clone was counted between two and nine times. The rearrangement uses TRBV18 and TRBJ1-5; D might be TRBD1 (6 bases). The CDR3 is 16 amino acids. Deletions cut 3 bases from V and 0 bases from J, with 12 bases between. Per the germline V gene, CDR1 is KGHSH and CDR2 is LQKENI. The CDR3 loop reads CASSPGTGNSNQPQHF. CDR3 nucleotides: TGTGCCAGCTCACCGGGAACAGGGAATAGCAATCAGCCCCAGCATTTT.

The genes are TRBV6-5 and TRBJ2-7; 8 positions match TRBD2. V lost 8 bases and J lost 1; bases outside the gene matches: 10. CDR3 length equals 15 residues. The germline gives CDR1 MNHEY, CDR2 SVGAGI. The CDR3 sequence is CASAYRLAGSYEQYF. In nucleotides, the CDR3 is TGTGCCAGCGCCTACAGGCTAGCGGGTTCCTACGAGCAGTACTTC.

This clone was seen more than once but under ten times. V is TRBV25-1 and J is TRBJ2-7; tentative D call: TRBD2 (6 bases). This CDR3 comprises 16 residues. V shed 3 bases and J shed 2 bases, with 17 bases lying between them. Per the germline V gene, CDR1 is MGHDK and CDR2 is SYGVNS. The CDR3, as DNA: TGTGCCAGCAGTGAGTTGGGCGGGGCCGCCACCTACGAGCAGTACTTC. This codes for CASSELGGAATYEQYF.

The chain recombines TRBV12-5 with TRBJ1-1, with TRBD1 matching over 8 bases. V trimming: 1 base; J trimming: 9 bases; junction bases outside the gene matches: 4. The CDR3 length is 13 residues. CDR1 is LGHNT and CDR2 is FRNRAP in the germline V gene. CDR3 amino acids: CASGLARQGKAFF. The DNA for the CDR3 is TGTGCTAGTGGTTTGGCCCGACAGGGGAAAGCTTTCTTT.

The rearrangement links TRBV2 to TRBJ1-1, with a possible D match to TRBD1 (6 bases). Germline assignment: CDR1 SNHLY and CDR2 FYNNEI. Trimming left V 7 bases short and J 4 bases short, with 13 bases between. The CDR3 totals 13 residues. The CDR3 reads CASTEGTSTEAFF. The CDR3 nucleotides read TGTGCCAGCACCGAAGGGACATCCACTGAAGCTTTCTTT.

This clone was counted between two and nine times. The genes are TRBV6-6 and TRBJ1-1; D ambiguous. The V gene's germline CDR1 is MNHNY and CDR2 SVGAGI (reference sequence). This CDR3 contains 10 residues. Trimming took off 4 bases at V and 6 bases at J, with 3 bases between the two ends. The CDR3 nucleotides read TGTGCCAGCAGTTCTTCTGAAGCTTTCTTT. It specifies CASSSSEAFF.

The chain joins TRBV9 to TRBJ1-1; 9 bases agree with TRBD1. CDR1 is SGDLS, CDR2 YYNGEE, per germline. Losses at the gene ends were 3 bases for V and 4 bases for J; bases not matched to a gene: 7. CDR3 length: 15 amino acids. DNA of the CDR3: TGTGCCAGCAGCGCCCAGGACAGGGGAGGCACTGAAGCTTTCTTT. Amino acid sequence: CASSAQDRGGTEAFF. The entire variable domain, with the rest obtained from reference TRBV9 and TRBJ1-1, is as follows: DSGVTQTPKHLITATGQRVTLRCSPRSGDLSVYWYQQSLDQGLQFLIQYYNGEERAKGNILERFSAQQFPDLHSELNLSSLELGDSALYFCASSAQDRGGTEAFFGQGTRLTVV.

The chain links TRBV2 to TRBJ2-1, with 12 bases lining up with TRBD2. Per the germline V gene, CDR1 is SNHLY and CDR2 is FYNNEI. This CDR3 spans 16 amino acids. The junction had 10 bases not matched to a gene; V was cut back by 10 bases and J by 3 bases. In nucleotides, the CDR3 is TGTGCCACCTCCGGACTAGCGGGGCTGGACTACAATGAGCAGTTCTTC. Translation: CATSGLAGLDYNEQFF. Full variable domain (rest looked up from reference TRBV2 and TRBJ2-1): EPEVTQTPSHQVTQMGQEVILRCVPISNHLYFYWYRQILGQKVEFLVSFYNNEISEKSEIFDDQFSVERPDGSNFTLKIRSTKLEDSAMYFCATSGLAGLDYNEQFFGPGTRLTVL.

This chain joins TRBV9 and TRBJ2-1; D perhaps matches TRBD2 (5 bases). The ends were cut back, 0 bases at V and 6 bases at J, with 10 bases in the middle. Germline CDR1 SGDLS, CDR2 YYNGEE. This CDR3 comprises 14 residues. CDR3 residues: CASSVAGRVNEQFF. DNA of the CDR3: TGTGCCAGCAGCGTAGCGGGAAGGGTCAATGAGCAGTTCTTC. Together with reference TRBV9 and TRBJ2-1, the CDR3 gives the full variable domain: DSGVTQTPKHLITATGQRVTLRCSPRSGDLSVYWYQQSLDQGLQFLIQYYNGEERAKGNILERFSAQQFPDLHSELNLSSLELGDSALYFCASSVAGRVNEQFFGPGTRLTVL.

The gene calls are TRBV27 and TRBJ2-7, with D possibly TRBD1 on 6 matching bases. Between the trimmed V and J ends, which lost 5 bases and 1 base, there was a span of 12 bases. CDR3 length equals 14 residues. The germline CDR1 and CDR2 sequences are MNHEY and SMNVEV (reference sequence). DNA of the CDR3: TGTGCCAGCAGTGACTATCAGGGGTCCTACGAGCAGTACTTC. Translation gives CASSDYQGSYEQYF.

This chain joins TRBV19 and TRBJ2-2; D not certain. CDR1 and CDR2 from the germline V gene are LNHDA and SQIVND (reference sequence). V lost 1 base and J 9 bases, leaving 6 bases between the germline ends. This CDR3 is built from 12 residues. CDR3 protein: CASSIGRWELFF. CDR3 bases: TGTGCCAGTAGTATAGGCAGGTGGGAGCTGTTTTTT.

This rearrangement joins TRBV5-1 to TRBJ2-3, with 8 bases fitting TRBD1. Trimming at V came to 4 bases and at J to 4 bases, leaving 5 bases not matched to a gene. The CDR3 is 14 amino acids. CDR1 and CDR2 (germline): SGHRS, YFSETQ. The CDR3 DNA follows: TGCGCCAGCAGCCCGGGACAGGAGGCAGATACGCAGTATTTT. Its protein product is CASSPGQEADTQYF.

This clone was detected once. This sequence joins TRBV27 and TRBJ2-7, with 7 positions matching TRBD2. Looked up from germline, CDR1 is MNHEY and CDR2 is SMNVEV (reference sequence). This CDR3 spans 15 amino acids. V shed 2 bases and J 2 bases; nucleotides not matched to a gene: 6. The CDR3 DNA follows: TGTGCCAGCAGTTTAGGGGCTAGCGGCGCCTACGAGCAGTACTTC. Protein product: CASSLGASGAYEQYF.

The V and J genes are TRBV28 and TRBJ2-2; 9 bases are shared with TRBD2. From germline, CDR1 is MDHEN and CDR2 SYDVKM. The V segment lost 11 bases and the J segment 4 bases; nucleotides outside the gene matches: 11. The CDR3 has 15 residues. CDR3: CAHGTSPRGTGELFF. The CDR3 DNA reads as TGTGCCCACGGGACTAGCCCTCGGGGCACCGGGGAGCTGTTTTTT.

The genes are TRBV5-1 and TRBJ2-2; unclear D gene. The germline CDR1 and CDR2 sequences are SGHRS and YFSETQ. V was trimmed by 4 bases and J by 4 bases, leaving 8 bases between them. This CDR3 has 13 amino acids. The CDR3 spells CASSPGPTGELFF. The CDR3 DNA is TGCGCCAGCAGCCCTGGGCCCACCGGGGAGCTGTTTTTT.

The rearrangement uses TRBV6-1 and TRBJ2-4; D not certain. This CDR3 region has 14 residues. V lost 4 bases and J lost 5, with 12 bases in between. Germline values: CDR1 MNHNS, CDR2 SASEGT. The CDR3 protein is CASSATRSENIQYF. CDR3 DNA: TGTGCCAGCAGTGCGACGAGGAGCGAAAACATTCAGTACTTC.

V is TRBV7-3 and J is TRBJ2-1; maybe TRBD1 (5 bases). The CDR3 runs 14 residues. The germline V and J ends were trimmed by 5 bases and 10 bases, with 18 bases remaining between them. The germline V gene encodes CDR1 SGHTA and CDR2 FQGTGA. The CDR3 coding sequence is TGTGCCAGCAGCAAAGATCAGGGAAAAAAAGAGCAGTTCTTC. This codes for CASSKDQGKKEQFF. Full variable domain (remainder filled in from reference TRBV7-3 and TRBJ2-1): GAGVSQTPSNKVTEKGKYVELRCDPISGHTALYWYRQSLGQGPEFLIYFQGTGAADDSGLPNDRFFAVRPEGSVSTLKIQRTERGDSAVYLCASSKDQGKKEQFFGPGTRLTVL.

The V gene is TRBV9, the J gene TRBJ2-5; D gene ambiguous. V lost 0 bases and J lost 4, with 10 bases in between. CDR3 length: 14 residues. Germline assignment: CDR1 SGDLS and CDR2 YYNGEE. DNA for the CDR3: TGTGCCAGCAGCGTAGTTAATAACGGAGAGACCCAGTACTTC. Its protein is CASSVVNNGETQYF. Together with reference TRBV9 and TRBJ2-5, the CDR3 gives the full variable domain: DSGVTQTPKHLITATGQRVTLRCSPRSGDLSVYWYQQSLDQGLQFLIQYYNGEERAKGNILERFSAQQFPDLHSELNLSSLELGDSALYFCASSVVNNGETQYFGPGTRLLVL.